Listed below are T cell receptor beta chains from one sample, sequenced in a study of T cell responses to AZD1222 COVID-19 vaccine. The data were produced by immunoSEQ multiplex PCR, yet TCRdb's version contains in-frame clones alone and is incomplete. The sample yields approximately 98,000 clones, roughly 89% seen once. The specimen was peripheral blood, collected on day 0 of MenACWY control vaccination. These receptors were taken from an adult in good health. Both conserved end residues are part of each CDR3. The order of the fields is clone size, D gene, V gene, J gene, CDR3 DNA, CDR3 protein. The D gene is left open where the match is weak. Expanded clones get a size class; other rows say once, few or many, or leave the size out.

clone size: .
D gene: .
V gene: TRBV11-1
J gene: TRBJ1-1
CDR3 DNA: TGTGCCAGCAGCCCGCTATTGGGGCAGAGCGGTGAAGCTTTCTTT
CDR3 protein: CASSPLLGQSGEAFF

clone size: .
D gene: .
V gene: TRBV7-8
J gene: TRBJ1-1
CDR3 DNA: TGTGCCAACTCTTTATGGGGTGGTGACACTGAAGCTTTCTTT
CDR3 protein: CANSLWGGDTEAFF

clone size: .
D gene: TRBD1
V gene: TRBV5-1
J gene: TRBJ2-7
CDR3 DNA: TGCGCCAGCAGGAACCGGGACAGTTCCTACGAGCAGTACTTC
CDR3 protein: CASRNRDSSYEQYF

clone size: .
D gene: TRBD1
V gene: TRBV4-1
J gene: TRBJ1-3
CDR3 DNA: TGCGCCAGCAGTCCTACAGGGGCGAGCCTTCATTCTGGAAACACCATATATTTT
CDR3 protein: CASSPTGASLHSGNTIYF

clone size: .
D gene: .
V gene: TRBV2
J gene: TRBJ2-1
CDR3 DNA: TGTGCCAGTCGAGACGGTGCCTACAATGAGCAGTTCTTC
CDR3 protein: CASRDGAYNEQFF

clone size: .
D gene: TRBD2
V gene: TRBV4-3
J gene: TRBJ2-7
CDR3 DNA: TGCGCCAGCAGCTCTCAGGGACTAGAGTCCTACGAGCAGTACTTC
CDR3 protein: CASSSQGLESYEQYF

clone size: .
D gene: TRBD1
V gene: TRBV6-2/TRBV6-3
J gene: TRBJ1-2
CDR3 DNA: TGTGCCGGAAGCCGGGACAGGGACTATGGCTACACCTTC
CDR3 protein: CAGSRDRDYGYTF

clone size: .
D gene: .
V gene: TRBV21-1
J gene: TRBJ1-2
CDR3 DNA: TGTGCCAGCAGCAATTGGGTATCTCCATATGGCTACACCTTC
CDR3 protein: CASSNWVSPYGYTF

clone size: .
D gene: .
V gene: TRBV30
J gene: TRBJ1-1
CDR3 DNA: TGTGCCTGGAAAGTGGGGGAACTCATGAACACTGAAGCTTTCTTT
CDR3 protein: CAWKVGELMNTEAFF

clone size: .
D gene: .
V gene: TRBV2
J gene: TRBJ1-4
CDR3 DNA: TGTGCCAGCAGTGCAATCAATCTGGCAACTAATGAAAAACTGTTTTTT
CDR3 protein: CASSAINLATNEKLFF

clone size: .
D gene: .
V gene: TRBV5-1
J gene: TRBJ2-1
CDR3 DNA: TGCGCCAGCTATTTACCGGGGACCCTCCGGGATGAGCAGTTCTTC
CDR3 protein: CASYLPGTLRDEQFF

clone size: .
D gene: .
V gene: TRBV7-2
J gene: TRBJ1-3
CDR3 DNA: TGTGCCAGCAGCTCACCCCGGACTTACTCTGGAAACACCATATATTTT
CDR3 protein: CASSSPRTYSGNTIYF

clone size: once
D gene: .
V gene: TRBV5-1
J gene: TRBJ1-1
CDR3 DNA: TGCGCCAGCAGCTTCGTGGACAGCCGGAACACTGAAGCTTTCTTT
CDR3 protein: CASSFVDSRNTEAFF

clone size: .
D gene: .
V gene: TRBV10-3
J gene: TRBJ1-1
CDR3 DNA: TGTGCCATCAGGGAGGTTGACGGACGGACGAACACTGAAGCTTTCTTT
CDR3 protein: CAIREVDGRTNTEAFF

clone size: .
D gene: .
V gene: TRBV7-2
J gene: TRBJ1-4
CDR3 DNA: TGTGCCAGCAGCCCCCATCCCGGACAGAGGGCTAATGAAAAACTGTTTTTT
CDR3 protein: CASSPHPGQRANEKLFF

clone size: once
D gene: .
V gene: TRBV7-3
J gene: TRBJ1-1
CDR3 DNA: TGTGCCAGCAGCCCAAGACAGGCCCGACCTGGGTACGCTGAAGCTTTCTTT
CDR3 protein: CASSPRQARPGYAEAFF

clone size: .
D gene: .
V gene: TRBV10-3
J gene: TRBJ2-5
CDR3 DNA: TGTGCCACGGGCCCGGGGATACAAGAGACCCAGTACTTC
CDR3 protein: CATGPGIQETQYF

clone size: .
D gene: TRBD1
V gene: TRBV7-3
J gene: TRBJ2-3
CDR3 DNA: TGTGCCAGCAGCCTCGACAGGGGGCTAGATACGCAGTATTTT
CDR3 protein: CASSLDRGLDTQYF

clone size: .
D gene: .
V gene: TRBV28
J gene: TRBJ1-5
CDR3 DNA: TGTGCCAGCAGTCCAGCGGGGGCATCCAATCAGCCCCAGCATTTT
CDR3 protein: CASSPAGASNQPQHF

clone size: once
D gene: .
V gene: TRBV15
J gene: TRBJ1-1
CDR3 DNA: TGTGCCACCAGCGGCAGGGGAAGTACTGAAGCTTTCTTT
CDR3 protein: CATSGRGSTEAFF

clone size: .
D gene: TRBD1
V gene: TRBV5-1
J gene: TRBJ2-2
CDR3 DNA: TGCGCCAGCAGCTTACCAGGGGGCAACACCGGGGAGCTGTTTTTT
CDR3 protein: CASSLPGGNTGELFF

clone size: once
D gene: .
V gene: TRBV4-3
J gene: TRBJ2-5
CDR3 DNA: TGCGCCAGCAGCCAAGATCGGGAGACCCAGTACTTC
CDR3 protein: CASSQDRETQYF

clone size: .
D gene: TRBD1
V gene: TRBV27
J gene: TRBJ2-5
CDR3 DNA: TGTGCCAGCAGTGTCGGGACAGGACAAGAGACCCAGTACTTC
CDR3 protein: CASSVGTGQETQYF

clone size: .
D gene: .
V gene: TRBV19
J gene: TRBJ2-2
CDR3 DNA: TGTGCCAGTAGTCTGGACGGTAACACCGGGGAGCTGTTTTTT
CDR3 protein: CASSLDGNTGELFF

clone size: .
D gene: .
V gene: TRBV10-3
J gene: TRBJ2-2
CDR3 DNA: TGTGCCATCAGTGAGACCGGCACCGGGGAGCTGTTTTTT
CDR3 protein: CAISETGTGELFF

clone size: .
D gene: .
V gene: TRBV19
J gene: TRBJ1-1
CDR3 DNA: TGTGCCAGTAGTATTAGAGCCAGGCCGAACACTGAAGCTTTCTTT
CDR3 protein: CASSIRARPNTEAFF

clone size: .
D gene: .
V gene: TRBV27
J gene: TRBJ1-6
CDR3 DNA: TGTGCCAGCAGTCCCCACGAGGGGGGCGACGGTTCACCCCTCCACTTT
CDR3 protein: CASSPHEGGDGSPLHF

clone size: .
D gene: TRBD1
V gene: TRBV4-1
J gene: TRBJ1-4
CDR3 DNA: TGCGCCAGCAGCCAAGCCCCGGGACAGGGGGAAAAACTGTTTTTT
CDR3 protein: CASSQAPGQGEKLFF

clone size: once
D gene: TRBD1
V gene: TRBV6-5
J gene: TRBJ2-7
CDR3 DNA: TGTGCCAGCAGCGGGACAGGCTACGAGCAGTACTTC
CDR3 protein: CASSGTGYEQYF

clone size: .
D gene: TRBD1
V gene: TRBV4-1
J gene: TRBJ1-4
CDR3 DNA: TGCGCCAGCAGCCCGCCCGGGACAGCCCTCGAAAAACTGTTTTTT
CDR3 protein: CASSPPGTALEKLFF

clone size: .
D gene: .
V gene: TRBV6-2/TRBV6-3
J gene: TRBJ1-5
CDR3 DNA: TGTGCCAGCAGTTACTCGGGGCCGTACGGACAGCCCCAGCATTTT
CDR3 protein: CASSYSGPYGQPQHF

clone size: .
D gene: TRBD1
V gene: TRBV6-5
J gene: TRBJ1-5
CDR3 DNA: TGTGCCAGCAGTCAGAACACAGGGGAGGTTCAGCCCCAGCATTTT
CDR3 protein: CASSQNTGEVQPQHF

clone size: .
D gene: TRBD1
V gene: TRBV5-5
J gene: TRBJ1-2
CDR3 DNA: TGTGCCAGCAGCAGAGGGACAGGGGTTGGCGGCTACACCTTC
CDR3 protein: CASSRGTGVGGYTF

clone size: .
D gene: .
V gene: TRBV2
J gene: TRBJ2-7
CDR3 DNA: TGTGCCAGCGCAGGGCGGGGCGGTATCTACGAGCAGTACTTC
CDR3 protein: CASAGRGGIYEQYF

clone size: .
D gene: TRBD2
V gene: TRBV10-3
J gene: TRBJ2-3
CDR3 DNA: TGTGCCATCAGTGAGTCTTGGACTAGCGGGCCAAGCACAGATACGCAGTATTTT
CDR3 protein: CAISESWTSGPSTDTQYF

clone size: .
D gene: .
V gene: TRBV2
J gene: TRBJ2-1
CDR3 DNA: TGTGCCAGCAGTGACCGACTTAGCGAGGGGGTCTTC
CDR3 protein: CASSDRLSEGVF

clone size: .
D gene: TRBD1
V gene: TRBV19
J gene: TRBJ2-7
CDR3 DNA: TGTGCCAGTAGTCCCGGACAGGGATTGAACGAGCAGTACTTC
CDR3 protein: CASSPGQGLNEQYF

clone size: .
D gene: TRBD1
V gene: TRBV5-1
J gene: TRBJ2-5
CDR3 DNA: TGCGCCAGCAGCCTCAGGGGGGACAGGGTAGAGACCCAGTACTTC
CDR3 protein: CASSLRGDRVETQYF

clone size: .
D gene: TRBD1
V gene: TRBV2
J gene: TRBJ1-6
CDR3 DNA: TGTGCCAGCAGGGGACAGGGGGATTCACCCCTCCACTTT
CDR3 protein: CASRGQGDSPLHF

clone size: .
D gene: .
V gene: TRBV19
J gene: TRBJ1-1
CDR3 DNA: TGTGCCAGTAGTATGGGTCTACGAACTGAAGCTTTCTTT
CDR3 protein: CASSMGLRTEAFF

clone size: .
D gene: .
V gene: TRBV20-1
J gene: TRBJ1-6
CDR3 DNA: TGCAGTGCTAGTGTGGCAGGATATCAACCCCTCCACTTT
CDR3 protein: CSASVAGYQPLHF

clone size: .
D gene: .
V gene: TRBV7-2
J gene: TRBJ1-2
CDR3 DNA: TGTGCCAGCAGCATACAGGACTATGGCTACACCTTC
CDR3 protein: CASSIQDYGYTF

clone size: .
D gene: .
V gene: TRBV12-3/TRBV12-4
J gene: TRBJ2-1
CDR3 DNA: TGTGCCAGCAGTTTAATCCCAAATGAGCAGTTCTTC
CDR3 protein: CASSLIPNEQFF

clone size: .
D gene: TRBD1
V gene: TRBV6-5
J gene: TRBJ1-2
CDR3 DNA: TGTGCCAGCCGGGACAGTACAGACTATGGCTACACCTTC
CDR3 protein: CASRDSTDYGYTF

clone size: .
D gene: .
V gene: TRBV11-2
J gene: TRBJ1-1
CDR3 DNA: TGTGCCAGCAGCTCTCCAGGGTCGCCCACTGAAGCTTTCTTT
CDR3 protein: CASSSPGSPTEAFF

clone size: .
D gene: .
V gene: TRBV7-3
J gene: TRBJ2-2
CDR3 DNA: TGTGCCAGCAGCTTAACGGCCGGGTGGAACACCGGGGAGCTGTTTTTT
CDR3 protein: CASSLTAGWNTGELFF

clone size: .
D gene: TRBD1
V gene: TRBV30
J gene: TRBJ1-6
CDR3 DNA: TGTGCCTGGAGCCTCCGACAGGGGAAAAATTCACCCCTCCACTTT
CDR3 protein: CAWSLRQGKNSPLHF

clone size: .
D gene: TRBD1
V gene: TRBV7-9
J gene: TRBJ2-5
CDR3 DNA: TGTGCCAGCAGCATCCGACAGGGCCAAGAGACCCAGTACTTC
CDR3 protein: CASSIRQGQETQYF

clone size: .
D gene: .
V gene: TRBV18
J gene: TRBJ1-1
CDR3 DNA: TGTGCCAGCTCACCCCCGAGGGACATCCGCGGCACTGAAGCTTTCTTT
CDR3 protein: CASSPPRDIRGTEAFF

clone size: few
D gene: TRBD1
V gene: TRBV9
J gene: TRBJ2-3
CDR3 DNA: TGTGCCAGCAGCGCAGACGGGACAGGGGGACCCACAGATACGCAGTATTTT
CDR3 protein: CASSADGTGGPTDTQYF